This TCR beta chain was documented in a study of cytomegalovirus exposure and HLA in healthy donors. Findings and caveats of the study: Researchers reported in a later analysis that a missense DCLRE1C variant was tied to TCR beta V- and J-gene trimming. Investigators reported around 150 TCR beta chains as tied to cytomegalovirus.

Trimming took 4 bases from V and 5 from J, leaving 15 bases between them. Per germline, CDR1 PRHDT and CDR2 FYEKMQ (reference sequence). The CDR3 contains 14 residues. The PCR contained 60 Vbeta and 13 Jbeta primers. Measured with immunoSEQ multiplex PCR; TCRdb has only the in-frame clones, and not every one. The sample lists 200,000 to 300,000 clones; approximately 84% were seen once. As to this clone: Its antigen is undetermined.

This chain connects TRBV13 to TRBJ2-7; the D is unclear. This clonotype was obtained from a woman aged 35 to 49 in good health and CMV-seropositive. Sequencing was performed on PBMCs. As DNA, the CDR3 is TGTGCCAGCAGCTCCCGGATCCGGGTCCACGAGCAGTACTTC. Translating gives CASSSRIRVHEQYF.